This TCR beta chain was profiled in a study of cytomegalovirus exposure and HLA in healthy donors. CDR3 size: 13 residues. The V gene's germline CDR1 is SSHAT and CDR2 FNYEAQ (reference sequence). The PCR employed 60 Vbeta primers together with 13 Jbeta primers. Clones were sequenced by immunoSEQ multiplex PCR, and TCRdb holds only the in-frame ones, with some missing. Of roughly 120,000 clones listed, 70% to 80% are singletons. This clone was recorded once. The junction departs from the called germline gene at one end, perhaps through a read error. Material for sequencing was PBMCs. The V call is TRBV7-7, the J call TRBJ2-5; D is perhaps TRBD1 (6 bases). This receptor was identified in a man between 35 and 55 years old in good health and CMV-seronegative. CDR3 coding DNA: TGTGCTAGCAGCTTAGACAGGTCAGAGACCCAGTACTTC. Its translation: CASSLDRSETQYF.